These 3 T cell receptor beta chains share one sample of origin, sequenced in a study of cytomegalovirus exposure and HLA in healthy donors. The PCR employed 60 Vbeta primers together with 13 Jbeta primers. Here immunoSEQ multiplex PCR was the method, and the copy in TCRdb shows in-frame clones only, minus some. The table includes fewer than 150,000 clones, about 82% detected once. What was sequenced was PBMCs. The origin of the receptors is a man aged 30-40 years in good health and CMV-seronegative.

The sample holds a few counts of this clone. The chain carries TRBV29-1 and TRBJ2-2; TRBD2 matches at 10 bases. Germline V gives CDR1 SQVTM, CDR2 ANQGSEA. This CDR3 is 14 amino acids long. With 5 bases clipped from V and 3 bases from J, the junction kept 3 bases outside the gene matches. CDR3 sequence reads: CSVTSGIYTGELFF. DNA of the CDR3: TGCAGCGTTACTAGCGGGATCTACACCGGGGAGCTGTTTTTT.

This sequence joins TRBV12-5 and TRBJ2-1; 7 bases line up with TRBD2. With V trimmed by 6 bases and J by 4 bases, 12 bases remained unmatched. Germline CDR1 and CDR2: LGHNT and FRNRAP. This CDR3 is built from 16 residues. The CDR3 bases are TGTGCTAGTGGAACCCTCACTAGCGAGGGGTACAATGAGCAGTTCTTC. Amino acid sequence: CASGTLTSEGYNEQFF.

This chain links TRBV7-9 with TRBJ1-4; 7 bases are a match to TRBD1. V trimming: 5 bases; J trimming: 5 bases; junction bases outside the gene matches: 5. The germline CDR1 and CDR2 sequences are SEHNR and FQNEAQ (reference sequence). This CDR3 region has 14 residues. The CDR3 region has the DNA TGTGCCAGCAGCCCGGGACAGATAAATGAAAAACTGTTTTTT. Its protein product is CASSPGQINEKLFF.